This TCR beta chain was identified during a study of cytomegalovirus exposure and HLA in healthy donors (dated by TCRdb to between 2016 and 2019). As for the study more broadly: An earlier analysis of 587 of the donors reported under 300 Gb of sequence data and roughly 120 million unique TCR beta sequences obtained from roughly 180 million T cells. About 330 gigabases of sequencing data and around 80 million unique TCR sequences made up an early release that covered approximately 700 HLA-typed donors. Of the 300 to 500 genotyped donors, approximately 80% were placed in the genetic ancestry cluster associated with self-reported Caucasian donors. The aim of the study was to test whether cataloging public T cell receptors could identify signatures of past pathogen exposure. The study profiled the T cell repertoires of some 610 subjects by immunosequencing and related them to cytomegalovirus serostatus. Along with the roughly 700-subject first cohort, a separate validation cohort of over a hundred different subjects was used. To predict cytomegalovirus infection status, the study combined high-throughput TCR immunosequencing, statistical association of individual TCRs with disease status, and machine learning. To study patterns of TCR occurrence, a later analysis re-analyzed previously published TCR beta repertoires from several hundred donors and added high-resolution HLA genotyping. The later analysis used no new phenotypic data to find candidate immune exposures, relying instead on TCR beta sequences and their occurrence across donors. In an earlier analysis of several hundred of the donors, high-throughput TCR beta sequencing was used to judge whether each TCR beta V gene segment behaved as functional or pseudogenic. Donor age, sex, ethnicity and CMV serostatus were compiled together with the repertoire data. A later genetic analysis took genome-wide SNP genotypes for about 55% of the 666 donors and used that subset as a discovery cohort. Every repertoire in the discovery cohort had been generated on one and the same sequencing platform. HLA typing included class I and class II loci at four-digit resolution. Typing coverage differed by locus: A, B, C, DRB1 and DQB1 were typed in roughly 620-630 donors, DQA1 in 522, DPA1 in around 610, and DPB1 in around 440. Roughly 5 DR-DQ haplotypes were handled as single units for association and clustering, since linkage in the cohort was strong. Across some 400 genotyped donors of the cohort, an average of approximately 240,000 unique TCR beta nucleotide sequences per donor were sequenced, and roughly a sixth of those sequences were non-productive. Results the study describes overall, beyond this receptor: Some IMGT-functional V segments, including TRBV6-2 and TRBV6-3, could not be distinguished by the 87-base-pair reads and were therefore excluded. A further reported finding was that TCR beta sequences accurately predicted the HLA-A and HLA-B alleles for most subjects in the first cohort. In a later genetic analysis, a missense DCLRE1C variant was associated with V-gene and J-gene trimming of TCR beta chains, and the association was replicated in an independent cohort. Across donors, most TCR sequences were observed very rarely, whereas some public TCRs were present in many individuals. The authors suggested that the approach could potentially be generalized to other disease states and immunological phenotypes. Over 15 rarely observed V segments, including chromosome 9 orphons, were excluded from the earlier analysis of some 590 of the donors because counts were too low. A cluster of highly shared sequence variants was judged likely to represent a technical artifact of the sequencing pipeline. CMV serostatus was the only immune exposure information available for the cohort. In this cohort, only TCR beta chains were sequenced, and detectable features were limited by the absence of alpha or paired-chain data. The classifier was reported to diagnose cytomegalovirus status with high specificity and sensitivity in both the original and validation cohorts. Most CMV-associated TCR beta chains appeared to be HLA-restricted in a later analysis, and the HLA associations seemed to be driven largely by CMV exposure. Strong co-occurrence of HLA alleles, especially DR and DQ, made assigning TCR associations to individual alleles difficult. Presence/absence analyses assumed roughly uniform sequencing depth across donors, an assumption that may not hold. Broadly in line with IMGT annotations, most TCR beta V segments showed up in productive rearrangements about 87% or about 30% of the time in an earlier analysis of roughly 590 of the donors. A few of the identified cytomegalovirus-associated TCR beta chains were confirmed in vitro to be specific for cytomegalovirus antigens. Compared with the approximately 600-donor mean, donors in an Asian-associated ancestry cluster had fewer N-insertions in productive TCRs, according to a later genetic analysis. In a later analysis, some 18,000 TCR beta sequences were associated with specific HLA alleles at a false discovery rate of 0.05. In a later analysis, TCR association rates were found to vary across HLA loci, with the most associated TCRs seen for DRB1 alleles and the fewest for HLA-C alleles. In a later analysis, HLA-associated TCR beta chains were found to be more clonally expanded and to have lower generation probabilities than equally common non-associated chains. A later analysis reported that several top co-occurrence clusters appeared linked to parvovirus B19, influenza, CMV and Epstein-Barr virus. Because HLA typing was missing for some donors at each locus, association tests included only the typed subset. Correlated functional status among segregating V segments might be attributable to linkage disequilibrium, but an unknown experimental factor could not be ruled out. The study gave a list of under 200 TCR beta chains associated with cytomegalovirus.

The method behind the library was the immunoSEQ multiplex PCR assay. For the multiplex PCR, a mixture combining 60 forward primers for TCR Vbeta segments and 13 reverse primers for TCR Jbeta segments was used. The CDR3 region of rearranged TCR beta genes was amplified from genomic DNA by a multiplex PCR assay. The amplified TCR beta libraries were sequenced on the Illumina HiSeq System as 87-base-pair reads. The published analysis was carried out like this. A later analysis tallied 75 million to 95 million unique TCR beta chains across the 666 repertoires, and around 10 million of those chains were shared by two or more donors. Raw reads were error-corrected and collapsed into unique sequences with a nearest-neighbor algorithm that merged closely related sequences to remove PCR and sequencing errors. Alignment of CDR3 sequences to IMGT reference sequences was used to assign V, D and J gene segments. For a sequence to be retained, a match of at least six nucleotides was required to both a V gene segment and a J gene segment. A rearrangement counted as productive if the CDR3 had no stop codons and remained in frame with V and J, and every other rearrangement counted as non-productive. Following IMGT convention, CDR3 was defined as the stretch from the second conserved V-encoded cysteine up to the conserved J-encoded phenylalanine. The earlier analysis of fewer than 750 of the donors excluded sequences that lacked an unambiguous match to a single V gene segment. An earlier analysis of roughly 590 of the donors called V segments functional above 56.7% productive rearrangements and segregating when the between-donor standard deviation exceeded 5%. A statistical classification framework was built to diagnose cytomegalovirus status from the catalog of TCR beta chain sequences. In a later analysis, V and J genes were assigned by comparing TCR nucleotide sequences against IMGT/GENE-DB human TR gene sequences. In a later analysis, CDR3 sequences and most-parsimonious VDJ recombination scenarios were assigned using the TCRdist pipeline. In a later analysis, each TCR beta chain was defined by its CDR3 amino acid sequence together with its V-gene family, and reads lacking a unique V-gene family were excluded. To address suspected cross-contamination and a sequencing artifact, a later analysis removed several hundred highly shared, low-generation-probability nucleotide sequences. A later analysis calculated a clonal expansion index for each public chain from normalized within-repertoire ranks of inferred template counts. Generation probabilities in a later analysis came from a VDJ recombination model fitted to out-of-frame rearrangements, and those results were checked against IGoR. In a later analysis, hypergeometric tests were used to score TCR-TCR, TCR-HLA and TCR-CMV co-occurrence, with a repertoire-size bias correction applied to TCR pairs. In a later analysis, false discovery rates were estimated by permuting HLA or CMV assignments 20 times. In a later analysis, co-occurring TCRs were grouped using DBSCAN, and TCRdist sequence similarity was added for clustering within HLA-allele-positive subsets. Repertoires with fewer than 30,000 or more than 120,000 public chains, plus five repertoires with anomalous nucleotide sharing, were excluded from co-occurrence clustering. This immuneACCESS table, as held by TCRdb, lists in-frame sequences with V and J called but not all clones. Of the missing ones, under half trace to an unresolved V gene in checked studies; the others have no known cause. From that table come the V and J calls and clone size; the DNA was used to work out D and trimming. The sample profile shows 95,000 to 130,000 clones; 9% to 10% of them were found once. The ten largest clones represent 3% of the sample.

The V and J ends are trimmed by 1 base and 5 bases, leaving 18 bases between them. CDR1 and CDR2 (LGHNA, YSLEER) derive from the germline V gene. Taken from cysteine to phenylalanine, the CDR3 has 17 residues. The sequence is cut down to CDR3 DNA, 51 bases in frame from base 1. This clone occurred a few times. Its binding antigen is unknown. The input lacks base qualities; no much larger clone sits a single base away. The cohort comprised some 700 healthy bone marrow donors. All cohort members were sampled while nominally healthy, although unrecorded immune exposures were likely present. The donor was CMV seronegative and belonged to the group of 352 seronegative cohort members. Every donor gave a peripheral blood sample, and the peripheral blood mononuclear cells from that sample were used for TCR beta sequencing. The Qiagen DNeasy Blood Extraction Kit was used to extract genomic DNA from the blood cell samples.

The chain is assembled from TRBV4-3 and TRBJ2-1; the D gene is perhaps TRBD1, from 5 matching bases. The specimen was PBMCs. The receptor comes from a man younger than 40 in good health and CMV-seronegative. The CDR3 here reads CASSQVRSLRGDNEQFF. The DNA reads as follows: TGCGCCAGCAGCCAAGTAAGGTCCCTAAGGGGCGACAATGAGCAGTTCTTC.